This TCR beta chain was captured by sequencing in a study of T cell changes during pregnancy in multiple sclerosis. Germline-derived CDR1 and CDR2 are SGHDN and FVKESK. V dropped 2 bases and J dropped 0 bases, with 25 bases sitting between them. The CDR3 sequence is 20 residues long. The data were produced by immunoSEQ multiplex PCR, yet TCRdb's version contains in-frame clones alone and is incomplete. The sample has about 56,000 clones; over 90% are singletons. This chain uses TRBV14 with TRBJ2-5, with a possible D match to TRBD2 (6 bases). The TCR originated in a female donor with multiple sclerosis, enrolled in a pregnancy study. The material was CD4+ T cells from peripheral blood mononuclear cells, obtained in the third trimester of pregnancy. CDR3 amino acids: CASSQSPPGLLNPYQETQYF. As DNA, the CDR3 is TGTGCCAGCAGCCAAAGCCCTCCGGGACTCTTAAACCCGTACCAAGAGACCCAGTACTTC.